These 16 T cell receptor beta chains originate from one sample sequenced in a study of tumor-infiltrating lymphocytes in primary liver carcinoma. They got blood RNA out of unsorted whole blood and also pulled out germline DNA. TCR beta cDNA came from about 470 ng total RNA, primed with a constant-region primer. A slightly modified ARM-PCR protocol with three nested multiplex PCR rounds produced these TCR beta libraries. Amplification in the first two PCR rounds was performed using TRBV1-TRBV30 forward primers and a C-beta reverse primer for 10 cycles each. TCRdb passed the multiplex PCR reads through MiXCR, listing each CDR3 protein once. The sample includes 330,000 or so distinct CDR3 sequences, around 60% of them seen just once. Material for sequencing was peripheral blood. These receptors all come from a man aged 35-49 years with primary liver carcinoma and hepatitis B virus infection.

Comment on this clonotype: The junction differs from germline at one of its ends, possibly a read error. V and J are TRBV6-2 or TRBV6-3 and TRBJ2-7, with 7 bases that match TRBD2. The CDR3 is made up of 13 amino acids. The germline gives CDR1 MNHEY, CDR2 SVGEGT. CDR3 amino acids: CASSERGVYEQYF. The CDR3 DNA reads TGTGCAAGCAGCGAACGGGGGGTCTACGAGCAGTACTTC.

The J gene is TRBJ2-3, the V gene TRBV10-3, with 9 bases aligning to TRBD2. J was trimmed by 0 bases and V by 4 bases; bases with no gene match: 5. This CDR3 is 16 amino acids long. CDR1 is ENHRY, CDR2 SYGVKD, per germline. The DNA of the CDR3 is TGTGCCATCAGTGCCCTAGCGGGAACTAGCACAGATACGCAGTATTTT. Encoded protein: CAISALAGTSTDTQYF.

As to this clonotype: This is likely a read error, given that the CDR3 carries no conserved phenylalanine or tryptophan at its end. The chain carries TRBV5-1 and TRBJ2-1; D not certain. The CDR3 sequence is 12 residues long. Looked up from germline, CDR1 is SGHRS and CDR2 is YFSETQ. The CDR3 here is CASSTSGNEQFI. CDR3 bases: TGTGCCAGCAGCACATCAGGCAATGAGCAGTTCATC.

A note on this clonotype: A single base separates this from a much larger clone, so it may be a read error. This chain joins TRBV4-1 and TRBJ2-1; the D is unclear. The CDR3 covers 13 residues. CDR1 is MGHRA, CDR2 YSYEKL, per germline. CDR3 amino acids: CASNQVTSNEQFF. DNA of the CDR3: TGCGCCAGCAACCAAGTGACTTCGAATGAGCAGTTCTTC.

This clonotype occurred a few times. V and J are TRBV6-2 or TRBV6-3 and TRBJ2-1; possibly TRBD1 or TRBD2 for D (6 bases each). V shed 5 bases and J shed 8 bases, with 22 bases lying between them. In germline, CDR1 is MNHEY, CDR2 SVGEGT. The CDR3 runs to 16 residues. DNA for the CDR3: TGTGCCAGCAGTCCACCCCCGGGGGCGGCGGGGTATGAGCAGTTCTTC. The encoded protein is CASSPPPGAAGYEQFF.

Worth noting for this clonotype: Compared with germline, one end of the junction differs, possibly owing to a read error. The chain joins TRBV11-2 to TRBJ1-1; D gene ambiguous. This CDR3 contains 14 residues. Germline CDR1 and CDR2: SGHAT and FQNNGV. In DNA form, the CDR3 reads TGTGTCAGCAGCTCGCGTCGACGGGAAACTGAAGCTTTCTTT. Residues: CVSSSRRRETEAFF.

Comments on this clonotype: A single base separates this from a much larger clone, so it may be a read error. The chain uses TRBV10-3 and TRBJ2-7; 7 bases are a match to TRBD1. There are 18 residues in the CDR3. Germline V gene data show CDR1 as ENHRY and CDR2 as SYGVKD. CDR3 sequence (DNA): TGTGTCATCAGTACTACAAGAATCTGGGACAGTGGCTCCTACGAGCAGTACTTC. It translates to CVISTTRIWDSGSYEQYF.

On this clonotype: The germline gene is not matched at one end of the junction; a read error may be the cause. The chain joins TRBV11-3 to TRBJ2-3; D uncertain. This CDR3 comprises 12 residues. Germline CDR1 is SGHNT and CDR2 is YENEEA. CDR3 sequence reads: CASSLTADAQYF. The CDR3 DNA reads as TGTGCCAGTAGCTTAACTGCAGATGCGCAGTATTTT.

The CDR3 loop is CASSQDSSGRANEQFF. In nucleotides, the CDR3 is TGCGCCAGCAGCCAAGATTCTAGCGGGAGGGCGAATGAGCAGTTCTTC. The chain carries TRBV4-1 and TRBJ2-1, with TRBD2 matching 12 bases. The CDR3 extends over 16 amino acids. In germline, CDR1 is MGHRA, CDR2 YSYEKL. Trimming removed 0 bases from V and 7 bases from J; junction bases left unmatched: 4.

As concerns this clonotype: The junction differs from germline at one of its ends, possibly a read error. The V and J genes are TRBV11-2 and TRBJ2-1; no clear D gene. CDR1 and CDR2 from the germline V gene are SGHAT and FQNNGV. The CDR3 contains 11 residues. Here the CDR3 reads CDSSLGSEQFF. The CDR3 DNA follows: TGTGACAGCAGCCTGGGCAGTGAGCAGTTCTTC. The whole variable domain, filled in from reference TRBV11-2 and TRBJ2-1, reads EAGVAQSPRYKIIEKRQSVAFWCNPISGHATLYWYQQILGQGPKLLIQFQNNGVVDDSQLPKDRFSAERLKGVDSTLKIQPAKLEDSAVYLCDSSLGSEQFFGPGTRLTVL.

The chain carries TRBV10-1 and TRBJ2-1, with D possibly being TRBD2 (7 bases). Trimming removed 2 bases from V and 4 bases from J, with 18 bases in between. Looked up from germline, CDR1 is WNHNN and CDR2 is SYGVQD (reference sequence). The CDR3 covers 17 residues. The CDR3 sequence: CASSEGGAGTKYNEQFF. The CDR3 DNA reads as TGCGCCAGCAGTGAGGGGGGGGCGGGAACGAAGTACAATGAGCAGTTCTTC.

Remarks on this clonotype: No conserved phenylalanine or tryptophan is present at the end of the CDR3, so a read error is the likely explanation. This chain links TRBV5-4 with TRBJ2-3; no clear D. This CDR3 is built from 13 residues. Trimming removed 3 bases from V and 5 bases from J, with 10 bases in between. Germline loops: CDR1 SGHNT, CDR2 YYREEE (reference sequence). Here the CDR3 reads CASSSPAGDTQYL. CDR3 DNA: TGTGCCAGCAGCTCCCCCGCTGGAGATACGCAGTATCTT.

Comments on this clonotype: This sequence may be a read error, since a much larger clone differs from it by one base. This CDR3 is missing its conserved last phenylalanine or tryptophan, likely due to a read error. The chain joins TRBV6-2 or TRBV6-3 to TRBJ1-3; D gene ambiguous. Trimming removed 6 bases from V and 3 bases from J, with 6 bases in between. CDR3 length: 12 amino acids. Germline CDR1 reads MNHEY; CDR2 reads SVGEGT. CDR3 amino acids: CASRGGGNTIYL. The CDR3 region has the DNA TGTGCCAGCAGGGGAGGTGGAAACACCATATATTTG.

Concerning this clonotype: This could be a read error, since a much larger clone is one nucleotide away. J is TRBJ2-7 and V is TRBV4-2, with unresolved D. The CDR3 is 14 residues long. The germline gives CDR1 LGHNA, CDR2 YNFKEQ. Here the CDR3 DNA reads TGTGCCAGCAGCCAAGAATTGCGCTCCCACGAGCAGTACTTC. Translated: CASSQELRSHEQYF.

About this clonotype itself: This may be a read error: a much more frequent sequence differs by one nucleotide. The CDR3 DNA sequence: TGTGCCATCAGCCGGGACAACTACGAGAAGTACTTC. Translating gives CAISRDNYEKYF. The V and J genes are TRBV10-3 and TRBJ2-7; maybe TRBD1 (6 bases). CDR3 size: 12 residues. Per the germline V gene, CDR1 is ENHRY and CDR2 is SYGVKD.

A word on this clonotype: A read error may explain this, as a much larger clone is one base away. V usage is TRBV6-1 and J usage is TRBJ2-1; D remains ambiguous. Germline CDR1 and CDR2: MNHNS and SASEGT. There are 15 residues in the CDR3. The CDR3 DNA reads as TGTGCCAGCAGCTCGGATCCAAGCTCCTACGATGAGCAGTTCTTC. Translation: CASSSDPSSYDEQFF.